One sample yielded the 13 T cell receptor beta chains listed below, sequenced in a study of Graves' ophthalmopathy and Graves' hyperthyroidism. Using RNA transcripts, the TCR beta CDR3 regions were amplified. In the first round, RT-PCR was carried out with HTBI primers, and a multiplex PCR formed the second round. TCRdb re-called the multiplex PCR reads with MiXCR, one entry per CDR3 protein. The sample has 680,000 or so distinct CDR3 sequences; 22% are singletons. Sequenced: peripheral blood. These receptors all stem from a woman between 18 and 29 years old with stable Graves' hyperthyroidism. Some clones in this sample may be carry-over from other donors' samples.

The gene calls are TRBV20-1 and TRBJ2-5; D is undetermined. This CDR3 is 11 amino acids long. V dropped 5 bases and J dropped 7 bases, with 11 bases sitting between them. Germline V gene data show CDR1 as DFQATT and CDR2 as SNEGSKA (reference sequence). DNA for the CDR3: TGCAGTGCTCCCCTAGATGTGACCCAGTACTTC. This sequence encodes CSAPLDVTQYF.

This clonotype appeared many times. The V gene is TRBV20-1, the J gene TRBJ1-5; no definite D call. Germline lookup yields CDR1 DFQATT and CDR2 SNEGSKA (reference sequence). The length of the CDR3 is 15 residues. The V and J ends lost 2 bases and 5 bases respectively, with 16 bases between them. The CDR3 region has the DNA TGCAGTGCTAGATCCCAGGCCAGAGGCTATCAGCCCCAGCATTTT. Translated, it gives CSARSQARGYQPQHF.

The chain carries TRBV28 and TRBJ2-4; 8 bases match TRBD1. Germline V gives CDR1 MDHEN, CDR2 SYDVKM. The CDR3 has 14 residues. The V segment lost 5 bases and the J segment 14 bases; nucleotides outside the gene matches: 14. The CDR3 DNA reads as TGTGCCAGCAGTCTTAGGGCTTTCGGACAGGGAGAGTACTTC. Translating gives CASSLRAFGQGEYF.

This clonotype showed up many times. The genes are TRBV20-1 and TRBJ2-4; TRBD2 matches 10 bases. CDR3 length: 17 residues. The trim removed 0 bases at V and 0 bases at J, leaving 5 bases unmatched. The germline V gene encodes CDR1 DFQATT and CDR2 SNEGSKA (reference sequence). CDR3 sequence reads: CSARDTRLAGAKNIQYF. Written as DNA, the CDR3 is TGCAGTGCTAGAGACACCCGACTAGCGGGAGCCAAAAACATTCAGTACTTC.

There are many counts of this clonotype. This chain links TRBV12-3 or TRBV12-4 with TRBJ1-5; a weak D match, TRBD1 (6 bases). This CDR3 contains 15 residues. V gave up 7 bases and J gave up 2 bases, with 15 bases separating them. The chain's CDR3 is CASTPSTGRNQPQHF. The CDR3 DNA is TGTGCCAGCACTCCATCGACAGGTCGCAATCAGCCCCAGCATTTT.

CDR3 DNA sequence: TGTGCCAGCAGTCCCGAGCGGGGAGAGCAGTACTTC. It yields the protein CASSPERGEQYF. The chain is built from TRBV6-1 and TRBJ2-7, with 7 bases that match TRBD2. J gave up 7 bases and V 5 bases, and 5 bases lay outside the gene matches. Germline lookup yields CDR1 MNHNS and CDR2 SASEGT. The CDR3 covers 12 residues.

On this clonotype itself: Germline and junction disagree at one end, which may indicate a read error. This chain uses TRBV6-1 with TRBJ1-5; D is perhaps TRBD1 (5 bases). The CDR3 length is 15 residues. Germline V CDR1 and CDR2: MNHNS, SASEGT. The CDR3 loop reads CASSKEGGGLGTQQF. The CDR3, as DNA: TGTGCCAGCAGCAAAGAAGGCGGAGGGCTGGGGACCCAGCAATTT.

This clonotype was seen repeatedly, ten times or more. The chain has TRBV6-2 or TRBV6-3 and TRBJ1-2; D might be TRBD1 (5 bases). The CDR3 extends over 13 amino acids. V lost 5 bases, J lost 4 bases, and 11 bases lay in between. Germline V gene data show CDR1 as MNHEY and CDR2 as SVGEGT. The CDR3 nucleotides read TGTGCCAGCAGTACGGGACGATTCTATGGCTACACCTTC. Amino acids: CASSTGRFYGYTF.

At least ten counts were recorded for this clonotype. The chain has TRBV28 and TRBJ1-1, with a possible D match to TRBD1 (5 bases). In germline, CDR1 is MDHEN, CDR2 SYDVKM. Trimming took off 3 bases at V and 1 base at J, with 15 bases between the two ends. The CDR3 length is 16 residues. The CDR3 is CASSFRRGDPNTEAFF. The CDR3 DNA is TGTGCCAGCAGTTTCCGGCGAGGGGATCCGAACACTGAAGCTTTCTTT.

In nucleotides, the CDR3 is TGTGCCAGCAGCTTTGGCCGGCGCGAAGGAGAGACCCAGTACTTC. Translated, it gives CASSFGRREGETQYF. V is TRBV5-5 and J is TRBJ2-5; no clear D gene. In germline, CDR1 is SGHKS, CDR2 YYEKEE (reference sequence). V was clipped by 2 bases and J by 4 bases, with 15 bases between them. The CDR3 has 15 amino acids.

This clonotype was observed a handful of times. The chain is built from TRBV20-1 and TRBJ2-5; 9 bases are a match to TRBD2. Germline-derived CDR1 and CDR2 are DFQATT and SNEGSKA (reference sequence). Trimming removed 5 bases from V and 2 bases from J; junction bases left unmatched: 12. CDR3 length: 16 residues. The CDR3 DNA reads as TGCAGTGCTCAAAGACTGAGAAGCGGGGGGCAAGAGACCCAGTACTTC. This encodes CSAQRLRSGGQETQYF.

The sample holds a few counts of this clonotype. The CDR3 DNA is TGCAGTGCTAGAGATGTCTGGGACAGGGGATGGGAAACTGAAGCTTTCTTT. This translates into CSARDVWDRGWETEAFF. The gene calls are TRBV20-1 and TRBJ1-1; 10 bases line up with TRBD1. CDR1 DFQATT and CDR2 SNEGSKA come from the germline V gene (reference sequence). CDR3 size: 17 residues. After removal of 0 bases from V and 5 bases from J, the junction contained 12 bases not matched to a gene.

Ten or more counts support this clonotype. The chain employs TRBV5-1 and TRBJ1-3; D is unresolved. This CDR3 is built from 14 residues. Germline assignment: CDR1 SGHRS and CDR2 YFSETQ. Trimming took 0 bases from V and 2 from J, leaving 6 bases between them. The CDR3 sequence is CASSLEPPGNTIYF. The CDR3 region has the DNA TGCGCCAGCAGCTTGGAACCTCCTGGAAACACCATATATTTT.